The next 21 T cell receptor beta chains were all read from a single sample in a study of blood T cell repertoires in COVID-19 (TCRdb year 2020). The method behind the library was the immunoSEQ multiplex PCR assay. This is the immuneACCESS table as TCRdb keeps it, with only in-frame sequences that have V and J called. A part of the clones is gone; compared with another copy, unresolved V genes explain less than half, and the rest is unexplained. This sample comprises about 280,000 clones, around nine tenths of them detected only once. The biggest ten clones account for about 6.1% of the sample. The sample consisted of PBMCs or T cells enriched from blood (not recorded which). These receptors were obtained from a woman aged 40-49 years who had recovered from COVID-19.

V gene TRBV27 combines with J gene TRBJ2-7; 7 nucleotides agree with TRBD1. The CDR3 length is 14 residues. Germline assignment: CDR1 MNHEY and CDR2 SMNVEV (reference sequence). J lost 2 bases, V lost 4 bases, and 5 bases had no gene match. CDR3 region: CASSSGTATYEQYF. The CDR3 DNA reads as TGTGCCAGCAGTTCCGGGACAGCGACCTACGAGCAGTACTTC.

The CDR3 DNA is TGTGCCAGCAGCTCCAGACTAGCGAGGCGCTACGAGCAGTACTTC. The encoded protein is CASSSRLARRYEQYF. The V and J genes are TRBV3-1 (or the pseudogene TRBV3-2) and TRBJ2-7; 8 nucleotides match TRBD2. Germline V CDR1 and CDR2: LGHDT, YNNKEL (reference sequence). The CDR3 is made up of 15 amino acids. The ends lost 5 bases at V and 3 bases at J; junction bases unmatched: 9.

The V and J genes are TRBV7-2 and TRBJ2-1; 14 bases are shared with TRBD2. The CDR3 runs to 16 residues. Germline V lookup: CDR1 SGHTA, CDR2 FQGNSA. J was trimmed by 6 bases and V by 6 bases; bases with no gene match: 7. The CDR3 here is CASSSVTSGRGNEQFF. The CDR3 coding sequence is TGTGCCAGCAGTTCCGTGACTAGCGGGAGGGGCAATGAGCAGTTCTTC.

This rearrangement joins TRBV27 to TRBJ2-1; D call uncertain. There are 18 residues in the CDR3. Germline V gene data show CDR1 as MNHEY and CDR2 as SMNVEV (reference sequence). The V end lost 3 bases, the J end lost 0 bases, and 18 bases lay between the germline ends. CDR3 DNA sequence: TGTGCCAGCAGTTTTTTTGTATCGGGTGAGAGCTCCTACAATGAGCAGTTCTTC. The encoded protein is CASSFFVSGESSYNEQFF.

V is TRBV10-1 and J is TRBJ2-3; TRBD2 aligns across 9 bases. This CDR3 has 16 amino acids. Trimming took 9 bases from V and 0 from J; bases not matched to a gene: 10. Germline V gene sequence: CDR1 WNHNN, CDR2 SYGVQD (reference sequence). This CDR3 is CASSGRGKGSTDTQYF. In DNA, the CDR3 is TGCGCCAGTAGCGGGAGAGGGAAGGGAAGCACAGATACGCAGTATTTT.

The chain couples TRBV6-2 or TRBV6-3 to TRBJ2-7, with D possibly matching TRBD2 (5 bases). The CDR3 has 18 residues. Germline-derived CDR1 and CDR2 are MNHEY and SVGEGT. The V end was cut by 0 bases, the J end by 0 bases, with 18 bases between. The CDR3 is CASSYSLSTGNPSYEQYF. Here the CDR3 DNA reads TGTGCCAGCAGTTACTCCCTGTCGACCGGGAACCCCTCCTACGAGCAGTACTTC.

This clone was observed a few times. The V gene is TRBV10-3, the J gene TRBJ2-2; D call uncertain. The V end lost 7 bases, the J end lost 0 bases, and 6 bases lay between the germline ends. There are 13 residues in the CDR3. CDR1 ENHRY and CDR2 SYGVKD come from the germline V gene. In DNA, the CDR3 is TGTGCCATCACCCCTACGAACACCGGGGAGCTGTTTTTT. Its protein product is CAITPTNTGELFF.

The chain joins TRBV11-3 to TRBJ2-3; 9 positions match TRBD2. Germline V gene data show CDR1 as SGHNT and CDR2 as YENEEA. The CDR3 has 14 residues. J was trimmed by 5 bases and V by 4 bases; bases with no gene match: 4. CDR3 sequence: CASSSTSGGDTQYF. The CDR3 nucleotides are TGTGCCAGCAGCTCGACTAGCGGTGGAGATACGCAGTATTTT.

V and J are TRBV30 and TRBJ1-2, with D possibly TRBD1 on 6 matching bases. Trimming left V 7 bases short and J 0 bases short, with 15 bases between. Germline lookup yields CDR1 GTSNPN and CDR2 SVGIG (reference sequence). CDR3 size: 14 residues. CDR3 bases: TGTGCCTCCACGTCGACAGGCCCTAACTATGGCTACACCTTC. This encodes CASTSTGPNYGYTF. The whole variable domain, filled in from reference TRBV30 and TRBJ1-2, reads SQTIHQWPATLVQPVGSPLSLECTVEGTSNPNLYWYRQAAGRGLQLLFYSVGIGQISSEVPQNLSASRPQDRQFILSSKKLLLSDSGFYLCASTSTGPNYGYTFGSGTRLTVV.

The chain couples TRBV15 to TRBJ1-2, with TRBD1 identical over 7 bases. This CDR3 is 16 amino acids long. V was clipped by 1 base and J by 2 bases; unmatched bases: 7. CDR1 LNHNV and CDR2 YYDKDF come from the germline V gene (reference sequence). CDR3 coding DNA: TGTGCCACCAGCAGAGGCCGACAGGGAAAAAACTATGGCTACACCTTC. Translation: CATSRGRQGKNYGYTF.

The V and J genes are TRBV7-6 and TRBJ2-7; 7 positions match TRBD1. The CDR3 spans 15 residues. The germline gives CDR1 SGHVS, CDR2 FNYEAQ. V trimming: 6 bases; J trimming: 2 bases; junction bases outside the gene matches: 10. The CDR3 DNA is TGTGCCAGCAGTTCTGGACAGGTTATACCCTACGAGCAGTACTTC. It translates to CASSSGQVIPYEQYF.

The V and J genes are TRBV18 and TRBJ2-3, with 8 nucleotides matching TRBD1. The CDR3 runs to 15 residues. The germline CDR1 and CDR2 sequences are KGHSH and LQKENI. Trimming removed 5 bases from V and 0 bases from J; junction bases left unmatched: 4. CDR3: CASSIGQGSTDTQYF. CDR3 nucleotides: TGTGCCAGCTCAATCGGACAGGGAAGCACAGATACGCAGTATTTT.

This clone was detected once. V is TRBV19 and J is TRBJ1-1, with TRBD1 identical over 9 bases. V gave up 4 bases and J gave up 1 base; unmatched junction bases: 1. Germline loops: CDR1 LNHDA, CDR2 SQIVND (reference sequence). CDR3 length: 14 residues. The CDR3 spells CASSRGQGNTEAFF. The DNA for the CDR3 is TGTGCCAGTAGTAGGGGACAGGGGAACACTGAAGCTTTCTTT.

The chain carries TRBV5-1 and TRBJ2-7, with D unresolved. Trimming stripped 4 bases from V and 0 bases from J, with 14 bases between. Germline V gene data show CDR1 as SGHRS and CDR2 as YFSETQ. This CDR3 is 15 amino acids long. DNA for the CDR3: TGCGCCAGCAGCGTCGGAGTCAGCAGCTCCTACGAGCAGTACTTC. This gives the protein CASSVGVSSSYEQYF.

CDR3 sequence: CASSRTVNYGYTF. The CDR3 nucleotides read TGCGCCAGCAGCAGGACAGTTAACTATGGCTACACCTTC. The chain uses TRBV5-1 and TRBJ1-2; D is perhaps TRBD1 (6 bases). Trimming cost V 4 bases and J 1 base, with 8 bases left between them. The V gene's germline CDR1 is SGHRS and CDR2 YFSETQ. This CDR3 has 13 residues.

The chain recombines TRBV7-9 with TRBJ2-7; D is ambiguous. Looked up from germline, CDR1 is SEHNR and CDR2 is FQNEAQ (reference sequence). V was clipped by 3 bases and J by 2 bases, with 8 bases between them. The CDR3 has 13 amino acids. The CDR3 spells CASSFQQTYEQYF. The DNA of the CDR3 is TGTGCCAGCAGCTTTCAACAGACCTACGAGCAGTACTTC. Full variable domain (outside the CDR3, taken from reference TRBV7-9 and TRBJ2-7): DTGVSQNPRHKITKRGQNVTFRCDPISEHNRLYWYRQTLGQGPEFLTYFQNEAQLEKSRLLSDRFSAERPKGSFSTLEIQRTEQGDSAMYLCASSFQQTYEQYFGPGTRLTVT.

The chain joins TRBV5-5 to TRBJ2-7; 8 nucleotides align to TRBD2. There are 15 residues in the CDR3. Trimming took 0 bases from V and 3 from J; bases not matched to a gene: 5. From germline, CDR1 is SGHKS and CDR2 YYEKEE (reference sequence). CDR3 sequence reads: CASSLVAGGSYEQYF. Written as DNA, the CDR3 is TGTGCCAGCAGCTTGGTCGCGGGAGGCAGCTACGAGCAGTACTTC.

This clone is a singleton in its sample. This sequence joins TRBV4-3 and TRBJ2-7; perhaps TRBD2 as D (5 bases). Germline V gene sequence: CDR1 LGHNA, CDR2 YSLEER. The V end was cut by 0 bases, the J end by 4 bases, with 10 bases between. CDR3 length equals 14 residues. This CDR3 is CASSQDNSDYEQYF. Written as DNA, the CDR3 is TGCGCCAGCAGCCAAGATAATAGCGATTACGAGCAGTACTTC.

This chain connects TRBV3-1 (or the pseudogene TRBV3-2) to TRBJ2-7; TRBD2 matches 11 bases. V shed 5 bases and J 2 bases; nucleotides not matched to a gene: 5. From germline, CDR1 is LGHDT and CDR2 YNNKEL (reference sequence). The CDR3 spans 15 residues. CDR3 sequence (DNA): TGTGCCAGCAGCGGGGGACTAGCGGAGCCCTACGAGCAGTACTTC. As protein: CASSGGLAEPYEQYF.

This chain connects TRBV6-1 to TRBJ2-1; 8 bases align to TRBD1. Germline-derived CDR1 and CDR2 are MNHNS and SASEGT. The CDR3 consists of 16 residues. J gave up 12 bases and V 1 base, and 14 bases lay outside the gene matches. DNA for the CDR3: TGTGCCAGCAGTGAAGTCTCCGGGACAGGTTTTCCATCGCAGTTCTTC. It encodes CASSEVSGTGFPSQFF.

The J gene is TRBJ2-7, the V gene TRBV7-3; 10 bases are shared with TRBD2. The CDR3 is 17 amino acids. J lost 0 bases, V lost 5 bases, and 10 bases had no gene match. Germline V gene data show CDR1 as SGHTA and CDR2 as FQGTGA. The CDR3 loop is CASSRTSGKGSSYEQYF. The CDR3 DNA follows: TGTGCCAGCAGCCGGACTAGCGGAAAGGGGAGCTCCTACGAGCAGTACTTC.